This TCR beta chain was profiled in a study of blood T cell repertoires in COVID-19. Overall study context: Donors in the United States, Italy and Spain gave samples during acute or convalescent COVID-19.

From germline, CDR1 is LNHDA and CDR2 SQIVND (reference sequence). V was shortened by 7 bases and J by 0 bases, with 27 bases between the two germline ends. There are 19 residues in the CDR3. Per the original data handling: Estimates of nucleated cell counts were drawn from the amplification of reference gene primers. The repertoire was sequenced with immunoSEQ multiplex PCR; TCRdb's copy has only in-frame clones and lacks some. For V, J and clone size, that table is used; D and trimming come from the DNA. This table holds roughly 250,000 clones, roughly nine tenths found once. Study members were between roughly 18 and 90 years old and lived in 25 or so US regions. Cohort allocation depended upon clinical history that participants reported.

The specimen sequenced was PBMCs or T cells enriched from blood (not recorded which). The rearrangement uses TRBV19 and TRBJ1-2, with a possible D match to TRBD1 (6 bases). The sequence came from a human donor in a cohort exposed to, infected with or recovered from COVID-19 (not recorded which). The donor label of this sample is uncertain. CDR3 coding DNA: TGTGCCAGTAAACAAGACTCTCAGGGGTTCACCCATGCTAACTATGGCTACACCTTC. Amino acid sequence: CASKQDSQGFTHANYGYTF.